The present entry profiles one T cell receptor beta chain with its context. Its recognized antigen is unknown. No base quality values were provided; no much bigger clone lies one nucleotide off. The collaborating institutions used their own protocols to collect whole blood in K2EDTA tubes. For TCRbeta analysis, collaborators shipped samples in one of three forms: frozen whole blood, isolated PBMCs, or DNA extracted from either of those sample types. This sample was included in a study of blood T cell repertoires in COVID-19 (dated by TCRdb to the early 2020s). With regard to the full study: Samples from collaborators originated in the United States, Italy and Spain and spanned both the acute and convalescent phases of COVID-19. The material from the prospective study consisted of cDNA or gDNA derived from T cells, B-cell-depleted T cells, or PBMCs. A freely available public database, intended as a resource for researchers studying the immune response to SARS-CoV-2, is where the repertoires were released. A de-identified subject ID, COVID-19 status, age in years and sex were almost always included in the sample metadata. The dataset comprised deeply sampled blood TCRbeta repertoires from subjects exposed to, actively infected with, or recovered from COVID-19. Where HLA class I and class II types were available, the types were taken from metadata supplied by the sample provider, not from assay-based typing. Samples were obtained from the ongoing ImmuneRACE study (first 160 participants) and from over 1,000 subjects provided by 6 global collaborators. The investigation overall reported the following: The amount of clinical and demographic metadata varied by source and participant and was provided uncurated.

Deletion took 3 bases off V and 2 bases off J, with a span of 11 bases between the germline ends. The germline V gene (reference sequence) supplies CDR1 DFQATT and CDR2 SNEGSKA. There are 14 amino acids in the CDR3, from cysteine to phenylalanine inclusive. The read is trimmed to its CDR3 DNA, 42 bases read in frame from base 1. TCRbeta CDR3 regions were amplified from genomic DNA using the immunoSEQ Assay, a bias-controlled multiplex PCR. For the original study's pipeline: The number of nucleated cells in each sample was estimated from the amplification of reference gene primers within the assay. To quantify the absolute abundance of each unique TCRbeta CDR3 rearrangement, sequence reads were collapsed and filtered. For each sample, productive Simpson clonality was calculated as the square root of Simpson's diversity index across productive rearrangements. Here the immuneACCESS table is served through TCRdb, limited to in-frame sequences with V and J called. Missing clones are a known gap in these copies; in checked studies unresolved V genes cover under half, and the rest lacks a known reason. That table is the source of V, J and clone size, and D and trimming were worked out from the DNA. Here the sample has roughly 90,000 clones; approximately 80% occur a single time. Roughly a third of the sample is in the top ten clones.

The TCR was taken from a woman of 80 years or more with active or convalescent COVID-19. The chain joins TRBV20-1 to TRBJ2-1, and possibly TRBD1, on 5 matching bases. The sample consisted of peripheral blood. In nucleotide form, the sequence is TGCAGTGCTAGTAGGGGTGAGGCCTACAATGAGCAGTTCTTC. Its translation reads: CSASRGEAYNEQFF.